This TCR beta chain was obtained from a study of blood T cells in healthy people across ages. Findings and caveats of the study: A roughly linear age-dependent decrease characterized TCR beta diversity per million T cells.

To note about this clonotype: Its antigen remains unidentified.

The V segment lost 10 bases and the J segment 4 bases; nucleotides outside the gene matches: 5. Germline values: CDR1 SGHTA, CDR2 FQGNSA. The CDR3 contains 13 residues. For the second PCR, which ran for 7 to 11 cycles, a sample-barcoded 5' primer and a J-beta primer mix were used. TCRdb independently ran MiXCR on the 5' RACE reads; one entry per CDR3 protein. The sample has 710,000 or so distinct CDR3 sequences; 22% are singletons. The sample consisted of blood. The source is a man in his 70s in good health. V gene TRBV7-2 combines with J gene TRBJ2-1, with 9 bases lining up with TRBD1. CDR3 sequence: CAIAQGAYNEQFF. The CDR3 DNA reads as TGTGCCATCGCACAGGGGGCGTACAATGAGCAGTTCTTC.